This T cell receptor (beta chain) was recovered during a study of identical twins. Notes on the study in general: Memory repertoires showed no such pattern, whereas abundant cord blood beta clonotypes carried fewer insertions. Researchers caution that invariant MAIT and iNKT cells could partly confound zero-insertion analyses. Conclusions relied on cross-sectional statistical analysis, not following the same donors.

V was pared by 7 bases and J by 2 bases, with 8 bases of the junction left unmatched. The CDR3 sequence is 15 residues long. TCRdb reprocessed the 5' RACE reads via MiXCR and lists one record per CDR3 protein. The sample carries about 470,000 distinct CDR3 sequences, 20% to 25% recorded once. The table lists this clonotype with a few counts. The target antigen is unknown. The same sample was also used in a study of T cells expressing NK-cell markers.

The sample comprised CD4+ T cells sorted from blood. This sequence originates from a woman between 18 and 29 years old in good health. This sequence joins TRBV12-3 or TRBV12-4 and TRBJ2-3, with 8 nucleotides matching TRBD2. For the CDR3, the DNA is TGTGCCAGCATCGGCGGGGGGACCTTCACAGATACGCAGTATTTT. Amino acid sequence: CASIGGGTFTDTQYF.